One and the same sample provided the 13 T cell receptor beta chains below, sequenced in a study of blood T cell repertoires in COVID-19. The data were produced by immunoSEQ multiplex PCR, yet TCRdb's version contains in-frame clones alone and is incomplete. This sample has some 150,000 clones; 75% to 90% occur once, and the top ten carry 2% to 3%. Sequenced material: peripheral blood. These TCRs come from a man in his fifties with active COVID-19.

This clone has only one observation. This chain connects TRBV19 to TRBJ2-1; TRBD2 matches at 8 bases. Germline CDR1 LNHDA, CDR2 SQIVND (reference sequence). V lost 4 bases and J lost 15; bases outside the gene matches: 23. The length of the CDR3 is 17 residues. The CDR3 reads CASSTYTGGALSQVLFF. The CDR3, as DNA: TGTGCCAGTAGTACCTATACCGGGGGGGCCTTATCCCAGGTGTTGTTCTTC.

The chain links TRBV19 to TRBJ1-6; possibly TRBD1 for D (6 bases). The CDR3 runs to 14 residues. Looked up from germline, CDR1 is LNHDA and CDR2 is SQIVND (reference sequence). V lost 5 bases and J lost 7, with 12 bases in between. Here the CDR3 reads CASSYREGNSPLHF. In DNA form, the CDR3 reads TGTGCCAGTAGTTACAGGGAGGGGAATTCACCCCTCCACTTT.

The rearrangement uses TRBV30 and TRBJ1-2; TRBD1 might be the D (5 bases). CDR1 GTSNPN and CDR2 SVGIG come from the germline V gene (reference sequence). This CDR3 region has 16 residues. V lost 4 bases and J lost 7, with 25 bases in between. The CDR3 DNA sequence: TGTGCCTGGAACCCCCTAACCGCAGGGCGTACCGGTGGCTACACCTTC. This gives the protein CAWNPLTAGRTGGYTF.

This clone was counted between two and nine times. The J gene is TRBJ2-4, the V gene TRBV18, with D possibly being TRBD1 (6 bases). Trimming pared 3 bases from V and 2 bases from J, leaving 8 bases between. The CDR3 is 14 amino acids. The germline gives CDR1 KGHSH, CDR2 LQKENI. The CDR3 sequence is CASSPGATKNIQYF. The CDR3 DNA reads TGTGCCAGCTCACCGGGGGCGACCAAAAACATTCAGTACTTC.

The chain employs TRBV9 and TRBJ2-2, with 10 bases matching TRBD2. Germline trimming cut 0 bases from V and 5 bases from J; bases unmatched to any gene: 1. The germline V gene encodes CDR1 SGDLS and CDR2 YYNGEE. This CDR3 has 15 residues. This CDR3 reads CASSVGAGGTGELFF. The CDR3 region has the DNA TGTGCCAGCAGCGTAGGAGCGGGGGGGACCGGGGAGCTGTTTTTT.

CDR3 nucleotides: TGTGCCAGCAGGGGAGGGACAGGGGGCTACACCTTC. Protein: CASRGGTGGYTF. The V call is TRBV12-3 or TRBV12-4, the J call TRBJ1-2; 9 bases match TRBD1. Trimming cost V 6 bases and J 8 bases; bases outside gene matches: 4. This CDR3 has 12 residues.

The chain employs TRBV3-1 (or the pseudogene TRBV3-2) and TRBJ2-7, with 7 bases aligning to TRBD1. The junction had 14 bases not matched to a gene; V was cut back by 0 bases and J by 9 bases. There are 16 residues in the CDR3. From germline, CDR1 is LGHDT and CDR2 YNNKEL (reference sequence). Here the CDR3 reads CASSQDYRGGAQAQYF. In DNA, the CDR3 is TGTGCCAGCAGCCAAGACTATAGAGGGGGCGCCCAGGCGCAGTACTTC.

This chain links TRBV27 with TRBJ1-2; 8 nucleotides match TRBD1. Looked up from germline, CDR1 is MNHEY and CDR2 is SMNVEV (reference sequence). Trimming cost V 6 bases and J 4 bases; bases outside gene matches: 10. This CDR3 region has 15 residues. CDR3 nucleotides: TGTGCCAGCAGCCAAGGACAGGGTGGGGTCTATGGCTACACCTTC. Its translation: CASSQGQGGVYGYTF.

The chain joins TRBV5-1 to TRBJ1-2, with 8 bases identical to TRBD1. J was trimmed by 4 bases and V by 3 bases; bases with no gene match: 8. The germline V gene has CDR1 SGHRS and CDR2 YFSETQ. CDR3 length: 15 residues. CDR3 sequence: CASSSGTGQSYGYTF. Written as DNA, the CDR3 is TGCGCCAGCAGCTCCGGGACAGGACAAAGCTATGGCTACACCTTC.

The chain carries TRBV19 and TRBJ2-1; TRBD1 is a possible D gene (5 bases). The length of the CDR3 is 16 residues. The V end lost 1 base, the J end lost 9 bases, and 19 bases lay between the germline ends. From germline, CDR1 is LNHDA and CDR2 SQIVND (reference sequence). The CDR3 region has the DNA TGTGCCAGTAGTATAGGGCCCAGAAGGGGTCCCGGTGAGCAGTTCTTC. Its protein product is CASSIGPRRGPGEQFF.

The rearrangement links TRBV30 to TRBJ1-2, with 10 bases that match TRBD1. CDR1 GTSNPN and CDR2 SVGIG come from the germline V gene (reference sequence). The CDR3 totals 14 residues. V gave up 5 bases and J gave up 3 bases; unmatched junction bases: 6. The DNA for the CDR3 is TGTGCCTGGGGCAGACAGGGGGCCTACTATGGCTACACCTTC. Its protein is CAWGRQGAYYGYTF.

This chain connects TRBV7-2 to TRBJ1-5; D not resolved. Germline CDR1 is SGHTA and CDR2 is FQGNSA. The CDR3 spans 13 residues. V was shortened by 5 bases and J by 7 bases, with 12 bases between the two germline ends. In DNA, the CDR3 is TGTGCCAGCAGCCGTTTATACCGGCAGCCCCAGCATTTT. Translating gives CASSRLYRQPQHF.

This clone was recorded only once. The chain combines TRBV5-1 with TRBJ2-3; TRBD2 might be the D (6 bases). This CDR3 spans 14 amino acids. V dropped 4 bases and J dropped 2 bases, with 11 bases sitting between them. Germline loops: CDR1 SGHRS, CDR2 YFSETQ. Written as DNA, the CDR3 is TGCGCCAGCAGCCCCACTAGCTCCACAGATACGCAGTATTTT. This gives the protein CASSPTSSTDTQYF.